This T cell receptor beta chain was captured in a study of control samples from healthy donors and cancer patients (dated by TCRdb to the early 2020s). The library was made by the immunoSEQ multiplex PCR assay. TCRdb took over this immuneACCESS table, retaining in-frame rearrangements with V and J assigned. Such tables are incomplete; in checked studies, under half of the missing clones stem from an unresolved V gene, and the remainder is unexplained. The sample table contains roughly 26,000 clones; only one count was recorded for almost 85% of them. About 6.7% of the sample lies in the top ten. With regard to this clone: There is no known antigen for this receptor. Base-call qualities are not available, and no considerably larger clone is one nucleotide away.

Via the germline V gene (reference sequence), CDR1 is LNHNV and CDR2 YYDKDF. Trimming at the junction amounts to 0 bases on V and 2 bases on J, and the germline ends lie 4 bases apart. The CDR3 numbers 13 residues from cysteine through phenylalanine. This entry keeps only the CDR3 DNA: 39 bases, framed from base 1. This sequence uses TRBV15 and TRBJ2-5, with the D gene uncertain. The receptor comes from an older woman with head and neck cancer. The sequenced sample was PBMCs. The bases are TGTGCCACCAGCAGAGACAAGCAAGAGACCCAGTACTTC. Its protein product is CATSRDKQETQYF.